The next 2 T cell receptor beta chains were all read from a single sample in a study of T cell responses to AZD1222 COVID-19 vaccine. The method was immunoSEQ multiplex PCR; TCRdb's version includes in-frame clones alone and lacks a portion of them. This repertoire shows about 120,000 clones, approximately 89% found once; its top ten account for less than 6%. This material consisted of peripheral blood, taken on day 0 of AZD1222 vaccination. The origin of the receptors is an adult in good health.

This chain joins TRBV7-2 and TRBJ2-1; maybe TRBD2 (6 bases). V shed 1 base and J shed 7 bases, with 11 bases lying between them. Germline CDR1 SGHTA, CDR2 FQGNSA. CDR3 size: 14 residues. The chain's CDR3 is CASSLESGRNEQFF. The CDR3 DNA is TGTGCCAGCAGCTTAGAGTCAGGGAGGAATGAGCAGTTCTTC.

In this sample, this clone turned up once. The rearrangement joins TRBV6-6 to TRBJ1-1, with TRBD1 as a possible D gene (6 bases). Germline values: CDR1 MNHNY, CDR2 SVGAGI (reference sequence). The CDR3 runs to 14 residues. Trimming left V 5 bases short and J 8 bases short, with 18 bases between. The CDR3 loop reads CASSQIGGGGEAFF. CDR3 bases: TGTGCCAGCAGTCAGATAGGCGGGGGCGGAGAAGCTTTCTTT.